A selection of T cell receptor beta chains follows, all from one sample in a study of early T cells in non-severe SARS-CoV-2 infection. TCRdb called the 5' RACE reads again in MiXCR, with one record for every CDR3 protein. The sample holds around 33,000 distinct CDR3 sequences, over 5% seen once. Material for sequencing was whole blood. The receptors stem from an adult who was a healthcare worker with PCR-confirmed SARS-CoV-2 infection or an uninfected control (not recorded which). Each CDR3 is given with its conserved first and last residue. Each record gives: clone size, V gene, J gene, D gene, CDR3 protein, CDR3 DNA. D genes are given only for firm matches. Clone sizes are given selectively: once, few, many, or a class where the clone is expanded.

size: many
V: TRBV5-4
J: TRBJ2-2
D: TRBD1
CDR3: CASSSGQGAIPGELFF
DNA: TGTGCCAGCAGCTCTGGACAGGGGGCAATACCCGGGGAGCTGTTTTTT

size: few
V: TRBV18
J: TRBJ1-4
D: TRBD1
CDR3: CASSRDGTANEKLFF
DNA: TGTGCCAGCTCACGAGACGGGACAGCAAATGAAAAACTGTTTTTT

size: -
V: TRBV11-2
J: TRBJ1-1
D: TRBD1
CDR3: CASSYRGGTEAFF
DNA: TGTGCCAGCAGCTACAGGGGAGGGACTGAAGCTTTCTTT

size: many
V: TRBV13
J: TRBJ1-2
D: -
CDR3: CASSEGMNHGYGYTF
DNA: TGTGCCAGCAGCGAAGGTATGAACCATGGCTATGGCTACACCTTC

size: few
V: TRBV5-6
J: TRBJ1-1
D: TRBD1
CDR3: CASSVDRSKNTEAFF
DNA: TGTGCCAGCAGCGTGGACAGGTCAAAGAACACTGAAGCTTTCTTT

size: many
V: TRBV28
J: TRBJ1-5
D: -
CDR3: CASSSRRTSNQPQHF
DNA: TGTGCCAGCAGTTCCCGACGGACGAGCAATCAGCCCCAGCATTTT

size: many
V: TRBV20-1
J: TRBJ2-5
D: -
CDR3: CSASPGSETQYF
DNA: TGCAGTGCTAGCCCAGGGAGCGAGACCCAGTACTTC

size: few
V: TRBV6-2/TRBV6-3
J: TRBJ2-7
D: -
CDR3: CASSYREATFYEQYF
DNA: TGTGCCAGCAGTTACCGTGAGGCTACCTTCTACGAGCAGTACTTC

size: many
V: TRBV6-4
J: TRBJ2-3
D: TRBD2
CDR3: CASSDQASGGTDTQYF
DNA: TGTGCCAGCAGTGACCAGGCTAGCGGGGGCACAGATACGCAGTATTTT

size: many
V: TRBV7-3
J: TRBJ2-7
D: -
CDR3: CASSLARGHYEQYF
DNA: TGTGCCAGCAGCTTAGCGCGGGGGCACTACGAGCAGTACTTC

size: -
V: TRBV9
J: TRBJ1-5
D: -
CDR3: CASSVEVLQPQHF
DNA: TGTGCCAGCAGCGTAGAGGTCCTTCAGCCCCAGCATTTT

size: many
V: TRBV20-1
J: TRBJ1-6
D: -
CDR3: CSARDLREYNSPLHF
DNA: TGCAGTGCTAGAGATTTGCGGGAATATAATTCACCCCTCCACTTT

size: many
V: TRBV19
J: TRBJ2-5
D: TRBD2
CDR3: CATREEAGSQETQYF
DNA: TGTGCCACAAGAGAAGAAGCGGGGAGTCAAGAGACCCAGTACTTC

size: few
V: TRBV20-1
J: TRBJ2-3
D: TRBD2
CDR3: CSARGLAGGTDTQYF
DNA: TGCAGTGCTAGAGGACTAGCGGGGGGCACAGATACGCAGTATTTT

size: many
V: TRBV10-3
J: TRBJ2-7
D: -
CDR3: CAISADSYEQYF
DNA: TGTGCCATCAGTGCTGATTCCTACGAGCAGTACTTC

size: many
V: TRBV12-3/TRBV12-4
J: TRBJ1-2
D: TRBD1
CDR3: CASSPGQSYGYTF
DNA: TGTGCCAGCAGTCCGGGACAGTCCTATGGCTACACCTTC

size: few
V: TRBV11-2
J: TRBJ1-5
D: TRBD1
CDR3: CASSWTGGSNQPQHF
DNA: TGTGCCAGCAGCTGGACAGGGGGGAGCAATCAGCCCCAGCATTTT